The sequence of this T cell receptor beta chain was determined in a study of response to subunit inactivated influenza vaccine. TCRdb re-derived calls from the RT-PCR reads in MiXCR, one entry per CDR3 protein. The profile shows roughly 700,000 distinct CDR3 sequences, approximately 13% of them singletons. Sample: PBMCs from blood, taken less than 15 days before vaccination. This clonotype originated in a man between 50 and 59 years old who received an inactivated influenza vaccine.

CDR3 sequence: CSARGMINNEQFF. The CDR3 DNA reads as TGCAGTGCTAGGGGGATGATTAACAATGAGCAGTTCTTC. This chain links TRBV20-1 with TRBJ2-1; D is ambiguous. Trimming removed 3 bases at V and 5 bases at J, with 11 bases between. The germline V gene has CDR1 DFQATT and CDR2 SNEGSKA (reference sequence). This CDR3 region has 13 residues.